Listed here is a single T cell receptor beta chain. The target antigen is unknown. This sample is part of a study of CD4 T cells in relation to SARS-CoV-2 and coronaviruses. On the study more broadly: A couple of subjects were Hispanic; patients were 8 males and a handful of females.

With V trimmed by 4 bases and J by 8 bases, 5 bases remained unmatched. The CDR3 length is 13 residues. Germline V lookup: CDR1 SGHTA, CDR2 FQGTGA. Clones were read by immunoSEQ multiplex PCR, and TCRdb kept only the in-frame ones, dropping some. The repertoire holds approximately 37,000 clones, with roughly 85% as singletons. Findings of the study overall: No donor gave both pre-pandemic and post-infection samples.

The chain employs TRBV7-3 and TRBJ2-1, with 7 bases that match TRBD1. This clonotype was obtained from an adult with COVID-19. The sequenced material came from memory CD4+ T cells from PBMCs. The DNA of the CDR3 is TGTGCCAGCAGCTCAGACAGGGTTGATGAGCAGTTCTTC. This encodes CASSSDRVDEQFF.